The source of this T cell receptor beta chain is a study of cytomegalovirus exposure and HLA in healthy donors. Overall study results and limits: In a later analysis, TCR beta V- and J-gene trimming showed a link to a missense DCLRE1C variant.

Worth noting for this clone: Its antigen is unknown.

The V and J ends lost 4 bases and 9 bases respectively, with 19 bases between them. From germline, CDR1 is SEHNR and CDR2 FQNEAQ (reference sequence). The length of the CDR3 is 15 residues. Amplification used 60 Vbeta primers and 13 Jbeta primers. Sequencing used immunoSEQ multiplex PCR; TCRdb keeps in-frame clones, though not all of them. This sample has about 98,000 clones, with 60% to 85% found just once. Sequenced input: PBMCs. The sequence was collected from a man aged 55 to 70 in good health and CMV-seropositive. V is TRBV7-9 and J is TRBJ2-1; no clear D. This CDR3 reads CASSYQDPTISEQFF. CDR3 nucleotide sequence: TGTGCCAGCAGCTACCAAGACCCCACTATCAGTGAGCAGTTCTTC.